A selection of T cell receptor beta chains follows, all from one sample in a study of T cells expressing NK-cell markers. TCRdb re-analyzed the 5' RACE reads; it lists each CDR3 protein once, without DNA. This sample contains almost 450,000 distinct CDR3 sequences. Sample: blood T cells: a sorted CD56 or NKG2C T cell subset, CD4+ or CD8+ T cells, or bulk PBMC T cells (not recorded which). The receptors were sampled from a woman between 18 and 70 years old in good health. CDR3s include the opening cysteine and the closing phenylalanine or tryptophan.

cdr3_aa: CASSPPGWDYEQYF; j_call: TRBJ2-7; v_call: TRBV7-9
cdr3_aa: CSVQRLGSYNEQFF; j_call: TRBJ2-1; v_call: TRBV29-1
cdr3_aa: CASSPWVGQETQYF; j_call: TRBJ2-5; v_call: TRBV4-3
cdr3_aa: CSAQSPNSYNEQFF; j_call: TRBJ2-1; v_call: TRBV20-1
cdr3_aa: CASTMIGTSNEQFF; j_call: TRBJ2-1; v_call: TRBV6-1
cdr3_aa: CASSSLGGGSTDTQYF; j_call: TRBJ2-3; v_call: TRBV5-4
cdr3_aa: CASSQEIGDQPQHF; j_call: TRBJ1-5; v_call: TRBV4-2
cdr3_aa: CASSLLEGKNTEAFF; j_call: TRBJ1-1; v_call: TRBV5-1
cdr3_aa: CSARKNQAGLDNEQFF; j_call: TRBJ2-1; v_call: TRBV20-1
cdr3_aa: CASSFSSAKSQYF; j_call: TRBJ2-5; v_call: TRBV7-9
cdr3_aa: CAWSVLGQETQYF; j_call: TRBJ2-5; v_call: TRBV30
cdr3_aa: CASSQGDAGGSIQYF; j_call: TRBJ2-4; v_call: TRBV4-3
cdr3_aa: CSETKDPGDTQYF; j_call: TRBJ2-3; v_call: TRBV29-1
cdr3_aa: CASSRTENYGYTF; j_call: TRBJ1-2; v_call: TRBV3-1
cdr3_aa: CASSQGAGETQYF; j_call: TRBJ2-5; v_call: TRBV4-3
cdr3_aa: CASSRGGSGNEKLFF; j_call: TRBJ1-4; v_call: TRBV28
cdr3_aa: CASSPRPGWAEAFF; j_call: TRBJ1-1; v_call: TRBV9
cdr3_aa: CASSFFPRGGARLEQYF; j_call: TRBJ2-7; v_call: TRBV12-3/TRBV12-4
cdr3_aa: CASSPAADSLYGYTF; j_call: TRBJ1-2; v_call: TRBV7-8
cdr3_aa: CASSQHWTVNYGYTF; j_call: TRBJ1-2; v_call: TRBV7-2
cdr3_aa: CASSPLDRASPLHF; j_call: TRBJ1-6; v_call: TRBV9
cdr3_aa: CASSLELGGEAETQYF; j_call: TRBJ2-5; v_call: TRBV7-8
cdr3_aa: CASSQEVERKTQYF; j_call: TRBJ2-5; v_call: TRBV4-1